This is a list of T cell receptor beta chains from one sample in a study of patients and donors after allogeneic stem cell transplantation. TCRdb ran MiXCR on the RT-PCR reads and lists one entry per CDR3 protein. Here the sample spans roughly 940,000 distinct CDR3 sequences, roughly 18% being singletons. Source material: blood, either unsorted or a sorted T cell fraction (not recorded which). These receptors all come from a human donor who was either an allogeneic HSCT recipient or a stem cell or donor lymphocyte infusion donor (not recorded which). It is not recorded whose cells these are; they may come from a transplant donor. CDR3s include the opening cysteine and the closing phenylalanine or tryptophan. The order of the fields is J gene, clone size, V gene, CDR3 protein. Rows may omit the clone size; those that give it use once, few, many or a size class.

>TRBJ2-3|.|TRBV5-1
CASSFGTSEIDTQYF
>TRBJ1-1|few|TRBV18
CASSPRQGRDLTEAFF
>TRBJ2-2|few|TRBV5-1
CASSRSGGLNTGELFF
>TRBJ2-6|.|TRBV20-1
CSARDLGSSGANVLTF
>TRBJ1-6|few|TRBV9
CASSGRSSPLHF
>TRBJ1-5|.|TRBV3-1
CASSQGRTGGQPQHF
>TRBJ1-5|.|TRBV19
CASSMENSNQPQHF
>TRBJ1-6|.|TRBV12-3/TRBV12-4
CASSLGGGPNSPLHF
>TRBJ1-1|.|TRBV30
CAWSDRNTEAFF
>TRBJ2-3|.|TRBV30
CAWSDVQRLSDTQYF
>TRBJ2-7|few|TRBV7-9
CASSLFSSAWVSYEQYF
>TRBJ2-7|.|TRBV5-1
CAGGLGGESFHEQYF
>TRBJ2-7|.|TRBV7-9
CASSGQGSRGSYEQYF
>TRBJ2-1|few|TRBV24-1
CATSATLPGLAGHNEQFF
>TRBJ2-3|few|TRBV24-1
CATSDRTGADTQYF
>TRBJ1-2|.|TRBV4-1
CASSGLGRVKDYGYTF
>TRBJ1-2|many|TRBV29-1
CSVASRSGYTF
>TRBJ2-6|.|TRBV2
CASRSGQGAGGANVLTF
>TRBJ2-7|.|TRBV20-1
CSAGEAAGGIEQYF
>TRBJ1-1|.|TRBV30
CASSQNWRTEAFF
>TRBJ2-1|few|TRBV6-2/TRBV6-3
CASRPTGNEQFF
>TRBJ2-2|few|TRBV6-1
CASTEGGPGELFF
>TRBJ2-6|.|TRBV7-9
CASTSPGAGANVLTF
>TRBJ1-1|few|TRBV7-9
CASSNSVLGNTEAFF
>TRBJ1-2|few|TRBV5-1
CASSYGQGGWNGYTF
>TRBJ2-5|many|TRBV4-1
CASSQGGVQETQYF
>TRBJ2-3|.|TRBV5-4
CASRSGTYTTDTQYF
>TRBJ1-1|few|TRBV7-9
CASSLGTAANTEAFF
>TRBJ1-1|few|TRBV15
CATSRDGEAGFVF
>TRBJ1-4|.|TRBV30
CAWRWQGFEKLFF
>TRBJ1-1|many|TRBV5-1
CASSLAGAGRTNTEAFF
>TRBJ2-1|few|TRBV6-5
CASSYLLGGGGEQFF
>TRBJ2-6|.|TRBV7-8
CASALKAGVSGANVLTF
>TRBJ2-1|.|TRBV20-1
CSALGGRYNEQFF
>TRBJ1-1|few|TRBV12-3/TRBV12-4
CASSLSPSTEAFF
>TRBJ2-7|.|TRBV7-2
CASSLTLTYEQYF
>TRBJ1-2|.|TRBV4-1
CASSQVPFYGYTF
>TRBJ1-1|.|TRBV5-1
CASRADMNTEAFF
>TRBJ1-1|.|TRBV20-1
CSARGGVREAFF
>TRBJ1-5|few|TRBV7-2
CASSRTGAGDQPQHF
>TRBJ1-1|.|TRBV20-1
CSINGGVANTEAFF
>TRBJ2-2|few|TRBV5-1
CASSLFQGQPGELFF
>TRBJ2-1|few|TRBV4-1
CASSQGSGRNEQFF
>TRBJ1-1|.|TRBV11-2
CASSSYGRRGAFF
>TRBJ2-7|.|TRBV6-5
CASSYSTGVIGEQYF
>TRBJ1-1|.|TRBV6-5
CASSYPPRRGRNTEAFF
>TRBJ1-3|.|TRBV3-1
CASSPQQGAAGNTIYF
>TRBJ1-2|.|TRBV13
CASSFLLALEGYTF
>TRBJ2-7|few|TRBV6-2/TRBV6-3
CASSQNPTGSYEQYF
>TRBJ2-7|few|TRBV5-1
CASSPKGTSEQYF
>TRBJ1-4|.|TRBV7-9
CASSRTWTNEKLFF
>TRBJ1-2|few|TRBV29-1
CSVEAPANYGYTF
>TRBJ1-5|few|TRBV7-7
CASSSTQGQPQHF
>TRBJ2-3|.|TRBV20-1
CSARDLERGGLISYF
>TRBJ1-2|few|TRBV7-3
CASSRGGDLDYGYTF